What follows describes a single TCR beta chain. Its matching antigen is unknown. Individual cDNA molecules were tagged with unique molecular identifiers. In TCRdb, the 5' RACE reads were re-called with MiXCR into one record per CDR3 protein. The table includes 85,000 to 100,000 distinct CDR3 sequences, 13% detected once. This CDR3 has 15 amino acids. The germline gives CDR1 SGHTS, CDR2 YDEGEE. Trimming removed 2 bases from V and 3 bases from J, with 14 bases in between. This sample was included in a study of early T cells in non-severe SARS-CoV-2 infection. Study background: Sequencing targeted bulk RNA from unsorted whole blood, leaving chains unpaired.

Overall study results and limits: There was a bias toward anti-spike CD8 responses in VDJdb matching, which missed private and CD4 specificities.

The chain couples TRBV5-8 to TRBJ1-1; D is possibly TRBD1 (5 bases). This clonotype was obtained from an adult who was a healthcare worker with PCR-confirmed SARS-CoV-2 infection or an uninfected control (not recorded which). The sequenced material came from whole blood. CDR3 region: CASSLILRGDTEAFF. For the CDR3, the DNA is TGTGCCAGCAGCTTAATCTTACGAGGGGACACTGAAGCTTTCTTT.